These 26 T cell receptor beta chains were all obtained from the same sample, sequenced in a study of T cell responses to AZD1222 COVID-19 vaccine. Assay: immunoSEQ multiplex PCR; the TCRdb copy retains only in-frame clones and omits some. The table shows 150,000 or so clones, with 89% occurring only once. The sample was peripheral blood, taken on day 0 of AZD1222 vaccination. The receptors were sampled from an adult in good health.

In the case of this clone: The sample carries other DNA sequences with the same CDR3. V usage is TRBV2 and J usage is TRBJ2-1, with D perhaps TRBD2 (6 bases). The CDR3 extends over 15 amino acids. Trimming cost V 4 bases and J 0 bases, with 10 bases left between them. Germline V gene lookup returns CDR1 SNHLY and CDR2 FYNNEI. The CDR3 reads CASSALANSYNEQFF. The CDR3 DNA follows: TGTGCCAGCAGTGCGCTAGCGAACTCCTACAATGAGCAGTTCTTC.

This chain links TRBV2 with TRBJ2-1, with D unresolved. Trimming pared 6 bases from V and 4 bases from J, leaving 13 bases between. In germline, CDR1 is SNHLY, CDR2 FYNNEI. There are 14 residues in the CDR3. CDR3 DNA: TGTGCCAGCAGGGGCCATTCGGCGTACAATGAGCAGTTCTTC. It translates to CASRGHSAYNEQFF.

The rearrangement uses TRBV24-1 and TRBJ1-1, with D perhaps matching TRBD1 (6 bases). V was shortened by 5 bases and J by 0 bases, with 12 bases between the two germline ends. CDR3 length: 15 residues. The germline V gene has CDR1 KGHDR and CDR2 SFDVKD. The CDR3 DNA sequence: TGTGCCACCAGTGTAGCGAACAGGGTGAACACTGAAGCTTTCTTT. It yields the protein CATSVANRVNTEAFF.

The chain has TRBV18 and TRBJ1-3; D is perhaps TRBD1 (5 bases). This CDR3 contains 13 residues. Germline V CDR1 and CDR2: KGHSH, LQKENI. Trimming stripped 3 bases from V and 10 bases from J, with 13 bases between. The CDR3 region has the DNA TGTGCCAGCTCACCCGACAGTTTTAATACCATATATTTT. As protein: CASSPDSFNTIYF.

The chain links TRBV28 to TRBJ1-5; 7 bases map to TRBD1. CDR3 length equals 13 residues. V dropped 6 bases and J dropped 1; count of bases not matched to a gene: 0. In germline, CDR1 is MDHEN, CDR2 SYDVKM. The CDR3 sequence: CASRGQSNQPQHF. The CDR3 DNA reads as TGTGCCAGCAGGGGACAGAGCAATCAGCCCCAGCATTTT.

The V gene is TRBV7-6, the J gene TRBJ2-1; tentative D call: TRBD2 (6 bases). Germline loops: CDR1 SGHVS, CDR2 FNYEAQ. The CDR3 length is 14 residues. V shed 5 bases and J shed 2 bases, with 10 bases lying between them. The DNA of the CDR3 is TGTGCCAGCAGCACGGGACTTGCCTACAATGAGCAGTTCTTC. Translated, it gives CASSTGLAYNEQFF.

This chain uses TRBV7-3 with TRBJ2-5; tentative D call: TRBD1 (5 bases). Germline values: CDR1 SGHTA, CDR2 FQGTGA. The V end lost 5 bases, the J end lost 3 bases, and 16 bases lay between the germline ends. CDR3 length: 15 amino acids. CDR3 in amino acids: CASSRRVGAEETQYF. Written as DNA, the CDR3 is TGTGCCAGCAGCAGAAGGGTAGGGGCAGAAGAGACCCAGTACTTC. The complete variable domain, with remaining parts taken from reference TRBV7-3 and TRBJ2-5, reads GAGVSQTPSNKVTEKGKYVELRCDPISGHTALYWYRQSLGQGPEFLIYFQGTGAADDSGLPNDRFFAVRPEGSVSTLKIQRTERGDSAVYLCASSRRVGAEETQYFGPGTRLLVL.

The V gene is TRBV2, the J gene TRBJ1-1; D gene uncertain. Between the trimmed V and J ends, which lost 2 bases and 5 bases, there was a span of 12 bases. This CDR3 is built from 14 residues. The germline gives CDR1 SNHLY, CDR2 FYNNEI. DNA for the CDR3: TGTGCCAGCAGTGAAATTGGTAGGGAGACTGAAGCTTTCTTT. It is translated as CASSEIGRETEAFF.

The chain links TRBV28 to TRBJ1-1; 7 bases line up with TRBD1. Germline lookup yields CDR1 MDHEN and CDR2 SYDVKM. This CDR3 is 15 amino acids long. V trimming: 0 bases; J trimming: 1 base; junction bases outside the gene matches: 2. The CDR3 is CASSLWTGTNTEAFF. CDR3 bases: TGTGCCAGCAGTTTATGGACAGGGACGAACACTGAAGCTTTCTTT.

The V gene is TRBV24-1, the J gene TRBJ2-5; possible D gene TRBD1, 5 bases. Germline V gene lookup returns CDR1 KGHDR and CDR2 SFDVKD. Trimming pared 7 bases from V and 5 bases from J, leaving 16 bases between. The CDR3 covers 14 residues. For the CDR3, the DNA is TGTGCCACCAGCCGTACAGGACCCCTCGAGACCCAGTACTTC. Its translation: CATSRTGPLETQYF.

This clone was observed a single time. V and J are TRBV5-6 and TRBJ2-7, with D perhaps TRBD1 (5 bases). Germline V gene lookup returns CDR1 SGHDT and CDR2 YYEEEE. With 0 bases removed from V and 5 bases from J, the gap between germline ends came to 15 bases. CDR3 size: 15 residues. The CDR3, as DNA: TGTGCCAGCAGCTTGGTGCCAGGGTCGGTCCACGAGCAGTACTTC. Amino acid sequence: CASSLVPGSVHEQYF.

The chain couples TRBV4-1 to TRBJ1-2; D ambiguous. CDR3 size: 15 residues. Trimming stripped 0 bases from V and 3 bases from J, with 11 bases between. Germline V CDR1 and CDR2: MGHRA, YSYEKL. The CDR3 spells CASSQDEGRDYGYTF. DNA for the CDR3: TGCGCCAGCAGCCAAGATGAAGGGCGAGACTATGGCTACACCTTC.

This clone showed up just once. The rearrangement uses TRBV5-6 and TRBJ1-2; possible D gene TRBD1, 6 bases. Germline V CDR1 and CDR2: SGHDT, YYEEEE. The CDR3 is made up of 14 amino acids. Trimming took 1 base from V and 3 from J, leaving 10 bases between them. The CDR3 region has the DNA TGTGCCAGCAGCTTGCCGGGGGCGGACTATGGCTACACCTTC. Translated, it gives CASSLPGADYGYTF.

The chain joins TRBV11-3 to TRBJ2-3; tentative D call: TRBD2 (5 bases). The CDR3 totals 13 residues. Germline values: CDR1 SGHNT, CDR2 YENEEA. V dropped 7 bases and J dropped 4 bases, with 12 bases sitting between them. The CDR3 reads CASNPRGSDTQYF. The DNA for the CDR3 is TGTGCCAGCAATCCCCGAGGGTCAGATACGCAGTATTTT.

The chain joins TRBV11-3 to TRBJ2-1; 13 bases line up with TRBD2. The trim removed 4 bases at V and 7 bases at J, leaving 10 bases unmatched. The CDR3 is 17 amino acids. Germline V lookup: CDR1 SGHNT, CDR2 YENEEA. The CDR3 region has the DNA TGTGCCAGCAGCTCCCGGACTAGCGGGAGTGGCCGAAATGAGCAGTTCTTC. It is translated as CASSSRTSGSGRNEQFF.

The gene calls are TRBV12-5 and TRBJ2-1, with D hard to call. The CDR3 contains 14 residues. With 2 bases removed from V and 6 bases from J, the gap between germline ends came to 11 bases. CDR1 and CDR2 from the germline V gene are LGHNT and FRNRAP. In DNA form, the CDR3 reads TGTGCTAGTGGTTTGAATTCCCCTCCCAATGAGCAGTTCTTC. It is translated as CASGLNSPPNEQFF.

Here the CDR3 reads CASGRSWANEKLFF. The CDR3 DNA reads TGTGCTAGTGGCCGAAGTTGGGCGAATGAAAAACTGTTTTTT. The chain couples TRBV12-5 to TRBJ1-4; D unresolved. Germline V gene sequence: CDR1 LGHNT, CDR2 FRNRAP. The CDR3 loop spans 14 amino acids. Trimming stripped 6 bases from V and 5 bases from J, with 13 bases between.

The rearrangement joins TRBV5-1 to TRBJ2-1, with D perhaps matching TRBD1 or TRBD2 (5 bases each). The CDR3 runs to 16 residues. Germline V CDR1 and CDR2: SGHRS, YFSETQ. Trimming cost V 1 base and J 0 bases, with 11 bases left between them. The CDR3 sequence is CASSLLGTSSYNEQFF. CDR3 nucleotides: TGCGCCAGCAGCTTGCTGGGGACGAGCTCCTACAATGAGCAGTTCTTC.

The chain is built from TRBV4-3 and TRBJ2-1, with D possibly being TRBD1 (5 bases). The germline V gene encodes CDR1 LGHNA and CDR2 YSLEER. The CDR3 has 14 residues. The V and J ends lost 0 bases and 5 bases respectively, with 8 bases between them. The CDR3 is CASSQDLGDNEQFF. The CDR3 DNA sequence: TGCGCCAGCAGCCAAGACCTAGGGGACAATGAGCAGTTCTTC.

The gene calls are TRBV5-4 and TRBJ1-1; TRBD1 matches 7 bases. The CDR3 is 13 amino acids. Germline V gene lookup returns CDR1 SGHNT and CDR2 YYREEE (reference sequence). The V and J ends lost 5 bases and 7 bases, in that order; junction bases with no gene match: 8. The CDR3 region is CASSSGTEFEAFF. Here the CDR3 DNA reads TGTGCCAGCAGTTCCGGGACAGAGTTTGAAGCTTTCTTT.

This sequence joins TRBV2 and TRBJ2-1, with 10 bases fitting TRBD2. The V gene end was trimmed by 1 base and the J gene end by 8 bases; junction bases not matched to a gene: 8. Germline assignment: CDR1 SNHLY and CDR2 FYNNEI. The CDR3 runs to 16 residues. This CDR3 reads CASSEGASGSGYEQFF. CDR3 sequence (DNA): TGTGCCAGCAGTGAAGGGGCTAGCGGGAGTGGCTATGAGCAGTTCTTC.

CDR3 DNA sequence: TGTGCCAGCAGCCAATATAGCGGAACGAACACCGGGGAGCTGTTTTTT. This translates into CASSQYSGTNTGELFF. The chain carries TRBV14 and TRBJ2-2; a possible D gene is TRBD2 (6 bases). V was pared by 2 bases and J by 0 bases, with 10 bases between. Germline V gene data show CDR1 as SGHDN and CDR2 as FVKESK. The CDR3 contains 16 residues.

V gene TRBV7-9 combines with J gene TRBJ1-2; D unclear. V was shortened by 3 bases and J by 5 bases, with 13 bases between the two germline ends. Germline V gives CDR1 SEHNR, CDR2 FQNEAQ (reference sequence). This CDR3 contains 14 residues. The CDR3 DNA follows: TGTGCCAGCAGCTTTACCAGTGACGGATATGGCTACACCTTC. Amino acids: CASSFTSDGYGYTF. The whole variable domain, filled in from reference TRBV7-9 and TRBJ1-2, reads DTGVSQNPRHKITKRGQNVTFRCDPISEHNRLYWYRQTLGQGPEFLTYFQNEAQLEKSRLLSDRFSAERPKGSFSTLEIQRTEQGDSAMYLCASSFTSDGYGYTFGSGTRLTVV.

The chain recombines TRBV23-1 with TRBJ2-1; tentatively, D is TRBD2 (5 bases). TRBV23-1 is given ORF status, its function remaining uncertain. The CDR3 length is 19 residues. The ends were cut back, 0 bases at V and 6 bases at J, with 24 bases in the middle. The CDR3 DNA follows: TGCGCCAGCAGTCAATCCCGAAGTCGGAGGACCAGACCCGGCAATGAGCAGTTCTTC. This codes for CASSQSRSRRTRPGNEQFF.

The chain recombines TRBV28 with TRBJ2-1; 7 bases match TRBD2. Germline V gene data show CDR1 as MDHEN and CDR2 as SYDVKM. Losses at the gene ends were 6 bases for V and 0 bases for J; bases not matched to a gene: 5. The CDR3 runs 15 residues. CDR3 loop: CASSAGGGSYNEQFF. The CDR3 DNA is TGTGCCAGCAGCGCGGGCGGGGGCTCCTACAATGAGCAGTTCTTC.

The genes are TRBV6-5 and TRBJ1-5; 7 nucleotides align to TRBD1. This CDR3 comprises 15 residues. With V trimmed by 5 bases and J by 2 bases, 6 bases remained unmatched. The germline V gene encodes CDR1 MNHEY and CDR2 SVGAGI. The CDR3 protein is CASSRKGAGNQPQHF. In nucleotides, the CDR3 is TGTGCCAGCAGTCGCAAGGGGGCTGGCAATCAGCCCCAGCATTTT.